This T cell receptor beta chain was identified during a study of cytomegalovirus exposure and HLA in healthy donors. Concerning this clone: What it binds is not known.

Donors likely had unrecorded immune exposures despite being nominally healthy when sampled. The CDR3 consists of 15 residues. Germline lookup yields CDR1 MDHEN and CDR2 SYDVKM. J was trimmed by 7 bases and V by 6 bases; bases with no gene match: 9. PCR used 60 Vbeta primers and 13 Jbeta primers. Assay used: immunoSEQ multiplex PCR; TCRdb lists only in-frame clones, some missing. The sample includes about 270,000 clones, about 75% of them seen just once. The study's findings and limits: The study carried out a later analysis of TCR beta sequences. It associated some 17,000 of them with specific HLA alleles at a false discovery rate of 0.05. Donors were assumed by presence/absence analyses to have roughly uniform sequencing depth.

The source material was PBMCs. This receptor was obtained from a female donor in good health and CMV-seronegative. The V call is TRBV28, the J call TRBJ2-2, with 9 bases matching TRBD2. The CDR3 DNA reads TGTGCCAGCAGATGGGCTAGCGGGACCAGCGGGGAGCTGTTTTTT. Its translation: CASRWASGTSGELFF.